The 27 T cell receptor beta chains below were found in one sample sequenced in a study of blood T cell repertoires in COVID-19. Profiled with immunoSEQ multiplex PCR; TCRdb holds only in-frame clones, not every one. The table includes roughly 400,000 clones, roughly 88% detected once. Sequencing used PBMCs or T cells enriched from blood (not recorded which). Receptor source: a woman between 40 and 50 years old with acute COVID-19.

The chain recombines TRBV7-9 with TRBJ1-3; 10 bases are a match to TRBD1. V shed 10 bases, J shed 8 bases, and the junction held 5 bases outside the gene matches. The germline V gene encodes CDR1 SEHNR and CDR2 FQNEAQ (reference sequence). The CDR3 length is 12 residues. CDR3 nucleotides: TGTGCCATACCGGGACAGGGGTACACCATATATTTT. Its protein is CAIPGQGYTIYF. The variable domain in full, completed from reference TRBV7-9 and TRBJ1-3, reads DTGVSQNPRHKITKRGQNVTFRCDPISEHNRLYWYRQTLGQGPEFLTYFQNEAQLEKSRLLSDRFSAERPKGSFSTLEIQRTEQGDSAMYLCAIPGQGYTIYFGEGSWLTVV.

The V gene is TRBV9, the J gene TRBJ2-1; 13 bases agree with TRBD2. V gave up 3 bases and J gave up 3 bases; unmatched junction bases: 15. Germline CDR1 and CDR2: SGDLS and YYNGEE. The CDR3 has 20 amino acids. CDR3 DNA sequence: TGTGCCAGCAGCGCTAGACCTGTTACTAGCGGGGGGGCCTTCTACAATGAGCAGTTCTTC. Translated: CASSARPVTSGGAFYNEQFF.

The chain recombines TRBV19 with TRBJ2-1, with 11 bases identical to TRBD1. The germline CDR1 and CDR2 sequences are LNHDA and SQIVND (reference sequence). The CDR3 runs to 13 residues. V lost 9 bases and J lost 9; bases outside the gene matches: 7. The CDR3 nucleotides are TGTGCCAGCCGGGACAGGGGGTTTAGTGAGCAGTTCTTC. Residues: CASRDRGFSEQFF.

The rearrangement joins TRBV5-4 to TRBJ2-7, with 9 bases that match TRBD1. Per the germline V gene, CDR1 is SGHNT and CDR2 is YYREEE (reference sequence). V shed 4 bases, J shed 6 bases, and the junction held 5 bases outside the gene matches. The CDR3 loop spans 13 amino acids. CDR3 loop: CASSPMGQGEQYF. The CDR3 DNA is TGTGCCAGCAGCCCGATGGGACAGGGCGAGCAGTACTTC.

This rearrangement joins TRBV30 to TRBJ1-1, with 10 bases fitting TRBD1. Germline-derived CDR1 and CDR2 are GTSNPN and SVGIG (reference sequence). There are 14 residues in the CDR3. The ends lost 7 bases at V and 0 bases at J; junction bases unmatched: 5. In DNA, the CDR3 is TGTGCCTCAATGACAGGGGGCTTGAACACTGAAGCTTTCTTT. Encoded protein: CASMTGGLNTEAFF.

This chain uses TRBV27 with TRBJ1-6; D is uncertain. Trimming shortened V by 5 bases and J by 8 bases, and 7 bases separated the two germline ends. The CDR3 contains 12 residues. Germline CDR1 reads MNHEY; CDR2 reads SMNVEV (reference sequence). CDR3 nucleotide sequence: TGTGCCAGCAGTGAACGGGATTCACCCCTCCACTTT. Translating gives CASSERDSPLHF.

This clone was recorded once. V gene TRBV19 combines with J gene TRBJ1-5, with 10 nucleotides matching TRBD1. The CDR3 runs 16 residues. J gave up 1 base and V 5 bases, and 5 bases lay outside the gene matches. Germline-derived CDR1 and CDR2 are LNHDA and SQIVND (reference sequence). CDR3 DNA sequence: TGTGCCAGTAGTGATCCGGGACAGGGGAGCAATCAGCCCCAGCATTTT. Amino acids: CASSDPGQGSNQPQHF.

The chain uses TRBV19 and TRBJ1-5; 7 nucleotides agree with TRBD1. Germline lookup yields CDR1 LNHDA and CDR2 SQIVND (reference sequence). Germline trimming cut 6 bases from V and 4 bases from J; bases unmatched to any gene: 9. The CDR3 sequence is 15 residues long. The CDR3 spells CASRRRQGSNQPQHF. The CDR3 nucleotides read TGTGCCAGTAGAAGAAGACAGGGTTCTAATCAGCCCCAGCATTTT.

This sequence joins TRBV2 and TRBJ1-2; 9 bases fit TRBD1. This CDR3 is built from 13 residues. Germline CDR1 is SNHLY and CDR2 is FYNNEI. V trimming: 6 bases; J trimming: 6 bases; junction bases outside the gene matches: 5. The CDR3 sequence is CASRTRDRDGYTF. The CDR3 nucleotides read TGTGCCAGCAGGACTCGGGACAGGGATGGCTACACCTTC.

V gene TRBV29-1 combines with J gene TRBJ2-1, with 7 bases lining up with TRBD1. From germline, CDR1 is SQVTM and CDR2 ANQGSEA. The junction had 10 bases not matched to a gene; V was cut back by 7 bases and J by 7 bases. The CDR3 sequence is 13 residues long. The CDR3 coding sequence is TGCAGCGGGGTGACAGGGAGTGTGAATGAGCAGTTCTTC. It specifies CSGVTGSVNEQFF.

This clone was detected only a few times. The chain couples TRBV14 to TRBJ2-3, with a tentative D call TRBD1 (5 bases). V was clipped by 0 bases and J by 0 bases, with 13 bases between them. The CDR3 contains 17 residues. Germline CDR1 is SGHDN and CDR2 is FVKESK. The CDR3 sequence: CASSQETAGLSTDTQYF. The DNA for the CDR3 is TGTGCCAGCAGCCAAGAGACGGCAGGGCTTAGCACAGATACGCAGTATTTT.

The chain is built from TRBV5-1 and TRBJ1-1; D is unresolved. The V gene lost 2 bases and the J gene lost 0 bases, with 14 bases spanning the gap. Germline lookup yields CDR1 SGHRS and CDR2 YFSETQ. CDR3 length: 16 amino acids. The CDR3 DNA reads TGCGCCAGCAGCTTCGGGGATTCTCCTATGAACACTGAAGCTTTCTTT. Protein product: CASSFGDSPMNTEAFF. The full variable domain, its missing parts supplied by reference TRBV5-1 and TRBJ1-1, is KAGVTQTPRYLIKTRGQQVTLSCSPISGHRSVSWYQQTPGQGLQFLFEYFSETQRNKGNFPGRFSGRQFSNSRSEMNVSTLELGDSALYLCASSFGDSPMNTEAFFGQGTRLTVV.

The V and J genes are TRBV5-5 and TRBJ2-2; the D gene is possibly TRBD1 (5 bases). There are 15 residues in the CDR3. V lost 4 bases and J lost 2, with 12 bases in between. The V gene's germline CDR1 is SGHKS and CDR2 YYEKEE (reference sequence). The DNA of the CDR3 is TGTGCCAGCAGCCCCGGACACAAAAACACCGGGGAGCTGTTTTTT. The encoded protein is CASSPGHKNTGELFF.

The V call is TRBV27, the J call TRBJ1-1, with a tentative D call TRBD1 (5 bases). The CDR3 is 13 residues long. Trimming removed 3 bases from V and 5 bases from J, with 10 bases in between. Looked up from germline, CDR1 is MNHEY and CDR2 is SMNVEV (reference sequence). CDR3 amino acids: CASSLDGGTEAFF. The CDR3 DNA reads as TGTGCCAGCAGTTTGGACGGGGGGACTGAAGCTTTCTTT.

This clone was observed a handful of times. The chain links TRBV19 to TRBJ2-2, with TRBD2 identical over 8 bases. Looked up from germline, CDR1 is LNHDA and CDR2 is SQIVND (reference sequence). V shed 1 base, J shed 4 bases, and the junction held 2 bases outside the gene matches. The CDR3 length is 15 residues. The CDR3 region has the DNA TGTGCCAGTAGTATAGGGGGACTAGTCACCGGGGAGCTGTTTTTT. Its translation: CASSIGGLVTGELFF.

The chain joins TRBV6-5 to TRBJ1-2; TRBD1 agrees at 8 bases. Germline V gene data show CDR1 as MNHEY and CDR2 as SVGAGI. The CDR3 extends over 13 amino acids. The junction had 9 bases not matched to a gene; V was cut back by 8 bases and J by 7 bases. CDR3 bases: TGTGCCAGCCGTCCCCAGGGGGCGGTTGGCTACACCTTC. Its translation is CASRPQGAVGYTF.

The gene calls are TRBV30 and TRBJ1-4, with 9 bases matching TRBD1. The CDR3 runs to 14 residues. In germline, CDR1 is GTSNPN, CDR2 SVGIG (reference sequence). J lost 6 bases, V lost 3 bases, and 5 bases had no gene match. CDR3 sequence reads: CAWRVQGADEKLFF. The CDR3 DNA follows: TGTGCCTGGAGGGTACAGGGGGCTGATGAAAAACTGTTTTTT.

The rearrangement uses TRBV5-1 and TRBJ2-5; 15 bases map to TRBD2. With 4 bases clipped from V and 0 bases from J, the junction kept 4 bases outside the gene matches. Germline CDR1 SGHRS, CDR2 YFSETQ. This CDR3 contains 17 residues. CDR3 sequence reads: CASSVGLAGGNQETQYF. The CDR3 nucleotides are TGCGCCAGCAGCGTCGGACTAGCGGGGGGGAACCAAGAGACCCAGTACTTC.

V is TRBV24-1 and J is TRBJ1-3; a possible D gene is TRBD1 (5 bases). CDR1 is KGHDR, CDR2 SFDVKD, per germline. This CDR3 is built from 17 residues. Trimming shortened V by 1 base and J by 4 bases, and 16 bases separated the two germline ends. Here the CDR3 DNA reads TGTGCCACCAGTGATTTAGGAGCCAGGGAGGCGGGAAACACCATATATTTT. This encodes CATSDLGAREAGNTIYF.

V usage is TRBV5-6 and J usage is TRBJ1-5; D ambiguous. Germline values: CDR1 SGHDT, CDR2 YYEEEE. The V end was cut by 0 bases, the J end by 8 bases, with 15 bases between. CDR3 length equals 15 residues. As DNA, the CDR3 is TGTGCCAGCAGCTTGGTACGTCAGGCCCTTAAGCCCCAGCATTTT. Translation: CASSLVRQALKPQHF.

This clone was seen only a few times. This sequence joins TRBV5-6 and TRBJ2-6; D unclear. Germline values: CDR1 SGHDT, CDR2 YYEEEE. Trimming removed 3 bases from V and 4 bases from J, with 11 bases in between. The CDR3 has 15 residues. The CDR3 DNA reads TGTGCCAGCAGCTACTACATGACCGGGGCCAACGTCCTGACTTTC. It codes for CASSYYMTGANVLTF.

The chain is built from TRBV7-2 and TRBJ1-2; D not resolved. The CDR3 covers 14 residues. Germline loops: CDR1 SGHTA, CDR2 FQGNSA. Trimming shortened V by 0 bases and J by 0 bases, and 5 bases separated the two germline ends. CDR3 nucleotide sequence: TGTGCCAGCAGCTTAGCAGGAGCTAACTATGGCTACACCTTC. Translating it yields CASSLAGANYGYTF. Combining the CDR3 with reference TRBV7-2 and TRBJ1-2 gives the whole variable domain GAGVSQSPSNKVTEKGKDVELRCDPISGHTALYWYRQSLGQGLEFLIYFQGNSAPDKSGLPSDRFSAERTGGSVSTLTIQRTQQEDSAVYLCASSLAGANYGYTFGSGTRLTVV.

The V call is TRBV4-1, the J call TRBJ2-3; 15 positions match TRBD2. CDR3 length equals 22 residues. Unmatched junction bases numbered 21, after V lost 4 bases and J lost 4 bases. Germline CDR1 and CDR2: MGHRA and YSYEKL. CDR3 in amino acids: CASSRLISGLAGGPENADTQYF. The DNA for the CDR3 is TGCGCCAGCAGCCGACTAATAAGTGGACTAGCGGGGGGGCCAGAGAATGCAGATACGCAGTATTTT.

Remarks on this clone: It may be a read error: a sequence one base away is much more abundant. The chain carries TRBV7-2 and TRBJ1-2, with TRBD1 matching over 8 bases. Germline V gene lookup returns CDR1 SGHTA and CDR2 FQGNSA. Unmatched junction bases numbered 0, after V lost 3 bases and J lost 3 bases. The CDR3 loop spans 13 amino acids. The DNA for the CDR3 is TGTGCCAGCAGCTTGGGACAGGACTATGGCTACACCTTC. Translation: CASSLGQDYGYTF.

J is TRBJ2-5 and V is TRBV24-1, with TRBD2 identical over 8 bases. The CDR3 has 13 residues. Germline V gene lookup returns CDR1 KGHDR and CDR2 SFDVKD. Unmatched junction bases numbered 2, after V lost 7 bases and J lost 2 bases. The CDR3 sequence: CATSGGGQETQYF. CDR3 bases: TGTGCCACCAGCGGGGGGGGACAAGAGACCCAGTACTTC.

CDR3 sequence: CAWNNKNRAGNTIYF. For the CDR3, the DNA is TGTGCCTGGAACAATAAGAACAGGGCTGGAAACACCATATATTTT. The chain is built from TRBV30 and TRBJ1-3; D might be TRBD1 (6 bases). CDR1 and CDR2 from the germline V gene are GTSNPN and SVGIG (reference sequence). The V gene lost 4 bases and the J gene lost 2 bases, with 15 bases spanning the gap. The CDR3 loop spans 15 amino acids.

The rearrangement joins TRBV12-5 to TRBJ1-6; no clear D gene. Germline loops: CDR1 LGHNT, CDR2 FRNRAP. V was pared by 1 base and J by 12 bases, with 7 bases between. This CDR3 region has 12 residues. The CDR3 bases are TGTGCTAGTGGTTTGGGGGCAGGACCCCTCCACTTT. Amino acids: CASGLGAGPLHF.